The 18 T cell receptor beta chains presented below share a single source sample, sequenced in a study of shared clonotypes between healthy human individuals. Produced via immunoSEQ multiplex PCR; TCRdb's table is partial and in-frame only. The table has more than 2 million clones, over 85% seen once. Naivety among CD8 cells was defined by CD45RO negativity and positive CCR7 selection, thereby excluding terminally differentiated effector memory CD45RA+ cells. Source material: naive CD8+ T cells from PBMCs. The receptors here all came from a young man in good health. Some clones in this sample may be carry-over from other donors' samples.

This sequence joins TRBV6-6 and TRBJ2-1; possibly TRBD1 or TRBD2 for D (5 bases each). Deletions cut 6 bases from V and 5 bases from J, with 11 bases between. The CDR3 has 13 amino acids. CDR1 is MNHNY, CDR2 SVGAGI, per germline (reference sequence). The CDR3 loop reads CASRTGTNNEQFF. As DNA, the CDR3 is TGTGCCAGCAGGACCGGGACCAACAATGAGCAGTTCTTC.

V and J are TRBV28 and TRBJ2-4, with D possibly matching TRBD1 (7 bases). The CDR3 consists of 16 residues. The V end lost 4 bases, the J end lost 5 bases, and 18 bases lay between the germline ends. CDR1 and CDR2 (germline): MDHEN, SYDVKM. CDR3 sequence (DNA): TGTGCCAGCAGTTCTCTCATGGACAGGAGGGAAAACATTCAGTACTTC. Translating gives CASSSLMDRRENIQYF.

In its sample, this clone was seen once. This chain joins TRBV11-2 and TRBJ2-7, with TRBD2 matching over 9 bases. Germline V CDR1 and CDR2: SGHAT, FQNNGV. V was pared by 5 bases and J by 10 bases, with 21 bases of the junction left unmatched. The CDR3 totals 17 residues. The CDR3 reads CASSEGGTSLSREKQYF. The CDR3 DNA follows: TGTGCCAGCAGCGAAGGCGGGACTAGCCTTTCACGGGAAAAACAGTACTTC.

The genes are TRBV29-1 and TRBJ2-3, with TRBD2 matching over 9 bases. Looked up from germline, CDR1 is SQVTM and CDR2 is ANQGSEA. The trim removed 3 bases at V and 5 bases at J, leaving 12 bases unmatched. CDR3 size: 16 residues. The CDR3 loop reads CSVDGLAGFVGDTQYF. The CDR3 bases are TGCAGCGTTGATGGTCTAGCGGGATTCGTGGGAGATACGCAGTATTTT.

The CDR3 DNA sequence: TGTGCCAGCAGTTTGGACATAGAAGAGACCCAGTACTTC. It encodes CASSLDIEETQYF. This chain links TRBV28 with TRBJ2-5, with a possible D match to TRBD1 (5 bases). The CDR3 sequence is 13 residues long. Per the germline V gene, CDR1 is MDHEN and CDR2 is SYDVKM. V shed 3 bases and J shed 3 bases, with 8 bases lying between them.

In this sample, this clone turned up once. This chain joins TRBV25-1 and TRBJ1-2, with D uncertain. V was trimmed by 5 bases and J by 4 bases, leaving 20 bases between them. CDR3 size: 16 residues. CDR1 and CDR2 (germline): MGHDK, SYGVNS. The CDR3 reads CASSSGRIEVGYGYTF. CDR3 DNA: TGTGCCAGCAGTTCGGGGAGGATTGAGGTTGGCTATGGCTACACCTTC.

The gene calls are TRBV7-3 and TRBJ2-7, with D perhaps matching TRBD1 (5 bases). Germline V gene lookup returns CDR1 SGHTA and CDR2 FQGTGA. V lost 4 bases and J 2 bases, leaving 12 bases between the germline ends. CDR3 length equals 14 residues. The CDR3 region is CASSSTSDTYEQYF. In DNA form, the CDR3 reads TGTGCCAGCAGCTCCACATCGGACACCTACGAGCAGTACTTC.

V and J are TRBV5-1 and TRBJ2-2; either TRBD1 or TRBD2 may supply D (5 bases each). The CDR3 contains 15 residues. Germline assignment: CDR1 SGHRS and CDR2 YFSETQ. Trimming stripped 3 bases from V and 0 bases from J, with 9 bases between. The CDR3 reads CASSSGPSNTGELFF. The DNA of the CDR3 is TGCGCCAGCAGCTCGGGACCTTCGAACACCGGGGAGCTGTTTTTT. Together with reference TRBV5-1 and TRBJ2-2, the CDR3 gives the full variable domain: KAGVTQTPRYLIKTRGQQVTLSCSPISGHRSVSWYQQTPGQGLQFLFEYFSETQRNKGNFPGRFSGRQFSNSRSEMNVSTLELGDSALYLCASSSGPSNTGELFFGEGSRLTVL.

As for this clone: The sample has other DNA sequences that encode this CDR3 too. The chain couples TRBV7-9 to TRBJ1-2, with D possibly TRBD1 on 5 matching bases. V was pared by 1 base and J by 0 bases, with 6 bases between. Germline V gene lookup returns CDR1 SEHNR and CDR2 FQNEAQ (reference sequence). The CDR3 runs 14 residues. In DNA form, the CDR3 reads TGTGCCAGCAGCTTAGACAGGTCTAACTATGGCTACACCTTC. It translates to CASSLDRSNYGYTF.

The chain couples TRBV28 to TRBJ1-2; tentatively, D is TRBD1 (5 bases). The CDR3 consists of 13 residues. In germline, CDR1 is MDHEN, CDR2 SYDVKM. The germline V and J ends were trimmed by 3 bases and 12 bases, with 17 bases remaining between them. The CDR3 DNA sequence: TGTGCCAGCAGTTTTCTTGGACAAGACTCCCACACCTTC. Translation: CASSFLGQDSHTF.

DNA of the CDR3: TGCAGCGTTGTGGGAGGACGCCAGGGGGAAAACGAGCAGTACTTC. Amino acids: CSVVGGRQGENEQYF. The chain carries TRBV29-1 and TRBJ2-7; maybe TRBD1 (7 bases). CDR3 length equals 15 residues. CDR1 and CDR2 (germline): SQVTM, ANQGSEA. Trimming took off 4 bases at V and 5 bases at J, with 21 bases between the two ends.

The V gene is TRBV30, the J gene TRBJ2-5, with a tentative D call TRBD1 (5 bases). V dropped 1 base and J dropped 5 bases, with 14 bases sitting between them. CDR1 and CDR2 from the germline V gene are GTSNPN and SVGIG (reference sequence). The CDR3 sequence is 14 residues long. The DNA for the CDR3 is TGTGCCTGGAGTGGTATCGGACCAGGGGAGACCCAGTACTTC. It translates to CAWSGIGPGETQYF.

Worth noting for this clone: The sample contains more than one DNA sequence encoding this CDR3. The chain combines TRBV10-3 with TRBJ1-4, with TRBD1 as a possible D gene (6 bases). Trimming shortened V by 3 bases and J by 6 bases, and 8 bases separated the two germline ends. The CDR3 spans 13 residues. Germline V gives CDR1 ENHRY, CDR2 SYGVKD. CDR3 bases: TGTGCCATCAGTGACAGGGGACATGAAAAACTGTTTTTT. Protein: CAISDRGHEKLFF.

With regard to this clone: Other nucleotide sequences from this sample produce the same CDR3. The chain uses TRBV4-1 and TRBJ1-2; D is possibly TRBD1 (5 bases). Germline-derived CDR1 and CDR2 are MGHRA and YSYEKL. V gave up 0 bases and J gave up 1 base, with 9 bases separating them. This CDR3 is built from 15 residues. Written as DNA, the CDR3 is TGCGCCAGCAGCCAAGAACCGGGACTTAACTATGGCTACACCTTC. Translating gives CASSQEPGLNYGYTF.

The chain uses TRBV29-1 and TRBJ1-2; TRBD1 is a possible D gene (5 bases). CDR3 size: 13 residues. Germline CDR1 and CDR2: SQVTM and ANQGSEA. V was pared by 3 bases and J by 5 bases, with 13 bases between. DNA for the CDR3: TGCAGCGTTGACGGGGGAATTGGGTATGGCTACACCTTC. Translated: CSVDGGIGYGYTF. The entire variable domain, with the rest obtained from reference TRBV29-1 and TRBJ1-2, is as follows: SAVISQKPSRDICQRGTSLTIQCQVDSQVTMMFWYRQQPGQSLTLIATANQGSEATYESGFVIDKFPISRPNLTFSTLTVSNMSPEDSSIYLCSVDGGIGYGYTFGSGTRLTVV.

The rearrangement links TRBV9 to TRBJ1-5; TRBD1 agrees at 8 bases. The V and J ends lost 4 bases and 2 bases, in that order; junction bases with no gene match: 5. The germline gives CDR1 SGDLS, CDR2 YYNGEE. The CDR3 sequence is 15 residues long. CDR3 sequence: CASSSSDRGNQPQHF. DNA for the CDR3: TGTGCCAGCAGCTCTTCGGACAGGGGCAATCAGCCCCAGCATTTT.

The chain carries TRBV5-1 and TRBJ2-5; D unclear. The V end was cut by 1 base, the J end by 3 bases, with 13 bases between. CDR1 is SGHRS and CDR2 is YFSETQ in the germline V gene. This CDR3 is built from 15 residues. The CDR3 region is CASSLYRGFKETQYF. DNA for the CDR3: TGCGCCAGCAGCTTGTATCGCGGATTTAAAGAGACCCAGTACTTC.

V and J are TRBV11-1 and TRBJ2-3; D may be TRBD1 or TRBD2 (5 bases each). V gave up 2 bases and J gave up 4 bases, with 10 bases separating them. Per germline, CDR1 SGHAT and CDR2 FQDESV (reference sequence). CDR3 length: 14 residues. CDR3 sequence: CASSLSVGPDTQYF. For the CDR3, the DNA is TGTGCCAGCAGCTTAAGTGTGGGACCAGATACGCAGTATTTT.